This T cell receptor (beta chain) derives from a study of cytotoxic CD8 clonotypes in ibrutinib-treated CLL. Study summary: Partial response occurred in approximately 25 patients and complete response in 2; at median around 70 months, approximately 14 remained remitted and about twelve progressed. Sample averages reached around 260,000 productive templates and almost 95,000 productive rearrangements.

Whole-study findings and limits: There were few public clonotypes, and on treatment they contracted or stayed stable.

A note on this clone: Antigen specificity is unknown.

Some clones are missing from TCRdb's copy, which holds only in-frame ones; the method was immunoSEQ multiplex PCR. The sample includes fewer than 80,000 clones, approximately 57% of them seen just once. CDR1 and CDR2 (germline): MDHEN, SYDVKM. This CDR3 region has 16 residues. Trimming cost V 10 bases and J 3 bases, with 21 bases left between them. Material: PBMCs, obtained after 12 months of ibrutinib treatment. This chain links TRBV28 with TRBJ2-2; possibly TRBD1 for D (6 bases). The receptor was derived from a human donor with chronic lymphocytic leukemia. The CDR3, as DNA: TGTGCCACCCACTTTTCCCTCGGACAGTACACCGGGGAGCTGTTTTTT. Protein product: CATHFSLGQYTGELFF.